The clone carrying this T cell receptor beta chain was detected once. Its antigen is not identified. J gave up 4 bases and V 2 bases, and 2 bases lay outside the gene matches. The CDR3 runs to 15 residues. Germline V gene lookup returns CDR1 MNHEY and CDR2 SMNVEV (reference sequence). These data are taken from a study of a mutant IDH1 vaccine in newly diagnosed glioma. About the research overall: Mean patient age was approximately 39 years; about 60% were male and around 38% female. Patients previously underwent radiotherapy, temozolomide, or both, and most underwent both.

Study-level results: In about 94% of patients, immune responses induced by the vaccine occurred.

The table came from immunoSEQ multiplex PCR; TCRdb's copy has only in-frame clones and leaves some out. Among about 120,000 clones listed, roughly 78% were seen once. Time point of the sample: week 11, during vaccination. Alongside topical imiquimod, each dose of vaccine comprised 300 ug of mutant IDH1 20-mer peptide. The sample in question was PBMCs, obtained from a glioma patient whose treatment included an IDH1 peptide vaccine. The chain uses TRBV27 and TRBJ2-2; 9 nucleotides line up with TRBD2. This clonotype originated in a man in his forties or fifties with glioma. The CDR3 is CASSLTSGPTGELFF. The CDR3, as DNA: TGTGCCAGCAGTTTAACTAGCGGGCCCACCGGGGAGCTGTTTTTT.